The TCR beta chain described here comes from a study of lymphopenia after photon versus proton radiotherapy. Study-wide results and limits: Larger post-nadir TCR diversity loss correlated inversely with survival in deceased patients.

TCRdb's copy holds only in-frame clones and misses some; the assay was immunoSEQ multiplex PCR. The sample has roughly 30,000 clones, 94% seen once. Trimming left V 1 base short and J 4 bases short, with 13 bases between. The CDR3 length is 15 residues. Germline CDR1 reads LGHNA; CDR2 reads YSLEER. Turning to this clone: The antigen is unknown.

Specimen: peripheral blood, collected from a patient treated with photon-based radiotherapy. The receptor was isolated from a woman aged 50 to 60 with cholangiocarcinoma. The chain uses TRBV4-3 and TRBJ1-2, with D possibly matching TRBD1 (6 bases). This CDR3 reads CASSQAEQGFYGYTF. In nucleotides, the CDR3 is TGCGCCAGCAGCCAAGCTGAACAGGGTTTCTATGGCTACACCTTC.